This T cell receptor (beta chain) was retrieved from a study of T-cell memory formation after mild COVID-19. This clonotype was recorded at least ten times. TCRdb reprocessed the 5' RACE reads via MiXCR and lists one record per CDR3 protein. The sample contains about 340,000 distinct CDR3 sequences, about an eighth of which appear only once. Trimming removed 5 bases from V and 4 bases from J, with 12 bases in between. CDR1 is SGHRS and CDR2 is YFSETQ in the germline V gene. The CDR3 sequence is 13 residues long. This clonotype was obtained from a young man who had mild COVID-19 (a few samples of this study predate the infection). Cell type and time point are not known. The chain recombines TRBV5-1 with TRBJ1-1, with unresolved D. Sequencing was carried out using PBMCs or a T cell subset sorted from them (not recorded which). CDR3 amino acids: CASSLDGSTEAFF. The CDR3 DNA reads TGCGCCAGCAGTCTGGACGGTTCCACTGAAGCTTTCTTT.